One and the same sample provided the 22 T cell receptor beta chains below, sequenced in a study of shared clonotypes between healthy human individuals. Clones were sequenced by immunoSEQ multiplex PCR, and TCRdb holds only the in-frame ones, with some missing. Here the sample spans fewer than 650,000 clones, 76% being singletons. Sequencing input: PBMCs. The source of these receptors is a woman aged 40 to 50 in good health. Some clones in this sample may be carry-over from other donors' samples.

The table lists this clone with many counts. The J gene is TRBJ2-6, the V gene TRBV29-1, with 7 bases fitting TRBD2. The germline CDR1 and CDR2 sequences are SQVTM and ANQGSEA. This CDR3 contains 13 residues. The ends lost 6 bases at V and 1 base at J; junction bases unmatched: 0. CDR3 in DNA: TGCAGCGTAGCGGGGTCTGGGGCCAACGTCCTGACTTTC. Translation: CSVAGSGANVLTF.

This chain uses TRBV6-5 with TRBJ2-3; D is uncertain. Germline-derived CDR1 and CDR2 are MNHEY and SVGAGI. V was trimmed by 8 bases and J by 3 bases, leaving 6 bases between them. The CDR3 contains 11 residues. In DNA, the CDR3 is TGTGCCAGCCGGGTGACAGATACGCAGTATTTT. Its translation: CASRVTDTQYF.

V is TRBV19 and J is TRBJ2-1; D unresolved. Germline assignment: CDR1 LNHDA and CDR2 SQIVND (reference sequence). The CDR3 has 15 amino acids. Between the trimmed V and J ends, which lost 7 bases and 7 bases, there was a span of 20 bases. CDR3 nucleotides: TGTGCCAGTACCCTGGGTACTATGATTGATAATGAGCAGTTCTTC. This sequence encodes CASTLGTMIDNEQFF. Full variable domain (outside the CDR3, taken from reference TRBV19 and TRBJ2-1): DGGITQSPKYLFRKEGQNVTLSCEQNLNHDAMYWYRQDPGQGLRLIYYSQIVNDFQKGDIAEGYSVSREKKESFPLTVTSAQKNPTAFYLCASTLGTMIDNEQFFGPGTRLTVL.

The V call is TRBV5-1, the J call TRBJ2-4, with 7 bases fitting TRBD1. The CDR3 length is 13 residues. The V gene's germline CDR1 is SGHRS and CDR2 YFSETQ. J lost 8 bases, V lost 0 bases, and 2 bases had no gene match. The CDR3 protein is CASSLGQGDIQYF. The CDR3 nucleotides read TGCGCCAGCAGCTTGGGCCAGGGGGACATTCAGTACTTC.

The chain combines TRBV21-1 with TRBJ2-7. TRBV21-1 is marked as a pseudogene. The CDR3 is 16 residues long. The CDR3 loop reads CASRGVLVHVLDEQYF. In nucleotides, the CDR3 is TGTGCCAGCAGAGGTGTATTAGTACACGTGTTAGACGAGCAGTACTTC.

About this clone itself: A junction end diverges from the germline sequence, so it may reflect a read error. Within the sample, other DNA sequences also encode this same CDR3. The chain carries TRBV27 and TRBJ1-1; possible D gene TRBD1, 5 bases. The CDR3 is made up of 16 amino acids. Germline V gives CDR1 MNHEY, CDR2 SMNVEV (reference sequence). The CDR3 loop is CASSRVLGGSDTEAFF. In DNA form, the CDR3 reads TGTGCCAGCAGTAGGGTTTTGGGGGGATCGGACACTGAAGCTTTCTTC.

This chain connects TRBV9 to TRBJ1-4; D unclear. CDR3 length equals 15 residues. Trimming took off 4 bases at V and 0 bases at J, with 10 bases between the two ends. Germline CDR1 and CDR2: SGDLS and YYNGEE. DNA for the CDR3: TGTGCCAGCAGCCCCCGGGGAGCAACTAATGAAAAACTGTTTTTT. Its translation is CASSPRGATNEKLFF.

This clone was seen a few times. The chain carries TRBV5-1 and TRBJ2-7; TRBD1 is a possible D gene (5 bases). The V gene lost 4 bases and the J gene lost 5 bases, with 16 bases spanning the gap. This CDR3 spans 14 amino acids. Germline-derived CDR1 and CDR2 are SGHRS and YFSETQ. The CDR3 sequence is CASSTEATENEQYF. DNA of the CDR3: TGCGCCAGCAGCACCGAAGCGACAGAAAACGAGCAGTACTTC.

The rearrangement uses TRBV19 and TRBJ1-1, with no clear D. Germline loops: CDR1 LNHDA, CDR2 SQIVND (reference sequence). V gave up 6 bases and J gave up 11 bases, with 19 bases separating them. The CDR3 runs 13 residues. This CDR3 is CASSPNSLVGAFF. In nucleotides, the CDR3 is TGTGCCAGTAGCCCCAACAGTTTGGTCGGGGCTTTCTTT.

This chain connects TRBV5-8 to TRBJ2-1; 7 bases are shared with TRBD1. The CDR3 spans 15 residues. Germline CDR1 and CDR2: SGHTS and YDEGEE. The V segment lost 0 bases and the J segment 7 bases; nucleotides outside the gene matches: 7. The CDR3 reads CASSLGTGFKNEQFF. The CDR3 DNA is TGTGCCAGCAGCTTGGGGACAGGCTTTAAGAATGAGCAGTTCTTC.

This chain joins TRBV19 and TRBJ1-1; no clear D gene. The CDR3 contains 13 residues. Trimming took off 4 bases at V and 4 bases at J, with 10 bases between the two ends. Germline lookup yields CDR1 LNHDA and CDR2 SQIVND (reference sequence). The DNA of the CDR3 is TGTGCCAGTAGTAATACTGCGGGCACTGAAGCTTTCTTT. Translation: CASSNTAGTEAFF.

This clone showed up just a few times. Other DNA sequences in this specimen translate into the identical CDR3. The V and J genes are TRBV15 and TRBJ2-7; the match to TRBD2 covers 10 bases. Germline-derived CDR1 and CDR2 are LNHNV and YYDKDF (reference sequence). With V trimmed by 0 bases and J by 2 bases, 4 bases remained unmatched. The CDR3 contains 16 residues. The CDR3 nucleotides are TGTGCCACCAGCAGAGACCTAACTAGCGGGACCTACGAGCAGTACTTC. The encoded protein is CATSRDLTSGTYEQYF. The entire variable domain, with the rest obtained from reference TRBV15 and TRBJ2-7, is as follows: DAMVIQNPRYQVTQFGKPVTLSCSQTLNHNVMYWYQQKSSQAPKLLFHYYDKDFNNEADTPDNFQSRRPNTSFCFLDIRSPGLGDTAMYLCATSRDLTSGTYEQYFGPGTRLTVT.

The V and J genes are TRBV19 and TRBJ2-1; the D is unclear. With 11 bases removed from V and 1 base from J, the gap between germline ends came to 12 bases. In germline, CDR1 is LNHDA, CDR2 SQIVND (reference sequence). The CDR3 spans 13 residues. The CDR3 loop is CAAAGRSYNEQFF. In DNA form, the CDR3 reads TGTGCCGCCGCTGGCAGGTCCTACAATGAGCAGTTCTTC.

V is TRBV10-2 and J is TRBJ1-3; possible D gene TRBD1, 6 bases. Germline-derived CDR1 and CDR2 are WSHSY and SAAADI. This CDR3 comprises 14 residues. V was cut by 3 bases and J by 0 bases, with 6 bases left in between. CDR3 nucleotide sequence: TGCGCCAGCAGTGACAGGGGCTCTGGAAACACCATATATTTT. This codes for CASSDRGSGNTIYF.

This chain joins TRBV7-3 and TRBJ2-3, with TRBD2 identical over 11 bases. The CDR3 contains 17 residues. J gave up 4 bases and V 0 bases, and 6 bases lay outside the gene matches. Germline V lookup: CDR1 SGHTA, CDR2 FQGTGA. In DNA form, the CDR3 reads TGTGCCAGCAGCTTAACTAGCGGGAGGGCTCGGGCAGATACGCAGTATTTT. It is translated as CASSLTSGRARADTQYF.

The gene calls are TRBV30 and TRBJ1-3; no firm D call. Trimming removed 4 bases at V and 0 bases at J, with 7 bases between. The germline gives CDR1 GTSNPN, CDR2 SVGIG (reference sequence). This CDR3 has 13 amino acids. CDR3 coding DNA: TGTGCCTGGACAAGTGACTCTGGAAACACCATATATTTT. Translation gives CAWTSDSGNTIYF.

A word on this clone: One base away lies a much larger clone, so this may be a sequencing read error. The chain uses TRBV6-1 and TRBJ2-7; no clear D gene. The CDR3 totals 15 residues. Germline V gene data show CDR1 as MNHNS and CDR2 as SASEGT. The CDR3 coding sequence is TGTGCCAGCAGTGAAGAGGGCATTTCCTCCTACGAGCGGTACTTC. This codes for CASSEEGISSYERYF.

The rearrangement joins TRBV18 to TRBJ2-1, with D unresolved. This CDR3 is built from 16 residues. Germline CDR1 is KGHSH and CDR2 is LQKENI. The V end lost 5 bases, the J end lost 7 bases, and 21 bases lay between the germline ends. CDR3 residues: CASSSTGPPGGNEQFF. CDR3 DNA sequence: TGTGCCAGCTCATCGACCGGGCCCCCCGGTGGTAATGAGCAGTTCTTC.

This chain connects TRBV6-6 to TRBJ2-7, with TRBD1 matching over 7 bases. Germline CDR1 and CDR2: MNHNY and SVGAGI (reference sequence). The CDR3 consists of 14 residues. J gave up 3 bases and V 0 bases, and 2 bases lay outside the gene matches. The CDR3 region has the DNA TGTGCCAGCAGTTACTCACAGGGGAGCTACGAGCAGTACTTC. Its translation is CASSYSQGSYEQYF.

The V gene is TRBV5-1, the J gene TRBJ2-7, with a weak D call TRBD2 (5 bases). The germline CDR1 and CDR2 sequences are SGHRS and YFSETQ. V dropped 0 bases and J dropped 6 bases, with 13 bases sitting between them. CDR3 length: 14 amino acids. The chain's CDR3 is CASSLASEVPEQYF. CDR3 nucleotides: TGCGCCAGCAGCTTGGCCTCGGAGGTCCCCGAGCAGTACTTC.

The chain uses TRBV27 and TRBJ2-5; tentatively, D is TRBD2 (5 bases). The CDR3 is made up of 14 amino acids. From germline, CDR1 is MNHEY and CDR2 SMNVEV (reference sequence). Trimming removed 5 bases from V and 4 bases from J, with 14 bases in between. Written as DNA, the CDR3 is TGTGCCAGCAGTAACAGCGGAAGCACAGAGACCCAGTACTTC. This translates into CASSNSGSTETQYF.

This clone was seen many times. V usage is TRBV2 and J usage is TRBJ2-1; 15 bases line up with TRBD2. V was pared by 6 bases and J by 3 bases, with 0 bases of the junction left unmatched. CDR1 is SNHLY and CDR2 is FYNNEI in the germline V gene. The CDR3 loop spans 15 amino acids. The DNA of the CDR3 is TGTGCCAGCAGGGGACTAGCGGGAGGCTACAATGAGCAGTTCTTC. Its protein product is CASRGLAGGYNEQFF.